Presented here are 18 T cell receptor beta chains from one specimen sequenced in a study of T-cell reconstitution after alpha-beta-depleted transplantation in children. The library targeted TCRbeta and was prepared with unique molecular identifiers. MiXCR was run by TCRdb on the PCR reads, yielding one entry per CDR3 protein. The sample records approximately 240,000 distinct CDR3 sequences, roughly 10% being singletons. The sample here was PBMCs, taken before TCRalphabeta/CD19-depleted stem cell transplant. Every receptor here comes from a child less than two years old with acute myeloid leukemia, due to receive a stem cell transplant.

This clonotype was found many times. This sequence joins TRBV3-1 and TRBJ1-3, with a tentative D call TRBD1 (5 bases). Germline V gene sequence: CDR1 LGHDT, CDR2 YNNKEL (reference sequence). V lost 7 bases and J 0 bases, leaving 10 bases between the germline ends. CDR3 length: 14 residues. The CDR3 loop reads CASIRTCSGNTIYF. CDR3 bases: TGTGCCAGCATTAGGACATGCTCTGGAAACACCATATATTTT.

Many counts were recorded for this clonotype. The rearrangement joins TRBV4-2 to TRBJ2-2; D not certain. CDR1 is LGHNA and CDR2 is YNFKEQ in the germline V gene. This CDR3 has 15 amino acids. V was clipped by 4 bases and J by 4 bases, with 13 bases between them. CDR3 residues: CASSPTLLSTGELFF. CDR3 coding DNA: TGTGCCAGCAGCCCAACGCTCCTTTCCACCGGGGAGCTGTTTTTT.

This clonotype was seen repeatedly, ten times or more. The chain uses TRBV6-1 and TRBJ2-5; 8 bases fit TRBD1. V trimming: 10 bases; J trimming: 4 bases; junction bases outside the gene matches: 8. CDR1 and CDR2 from the germline V gene are MNHNS and SASEGT. This CDR3 is built from 13 residues. This CDR3 is CATDYDRGETQYF. DNA of the CDR3: TGTGCCACCGATTACGACAGGGGAGAGACCCAGTACTTC.

This clonotype has ten or more counts. The chain employs TRBV12-3 or TRBV12-4 and TRBJ1-4, with D possibly matching TRBD1 (6 bases). Between the trimmed V and J ends, which lost 10 bases and 7 bases, there was a span of 31 bases. The CDR3 has 18 residues. Written as DNA, the CDR3 is TGTGCCATCACCCCAATTCAACCCTTTCAGGGGTATTTTGAAAAACTGTTTTTT. It specifies CAITPIQPFQGYFEKLFF.

This chain uses TRBV6-1 with TRBJ2-2, with 8 nucleotides matching TRBD1. Trimming cost V 5 bases and J 3 bases; bases outside gene matches: 2. The CDR3 runs to 14 residues. Germline V gene lookup returns CDR1 MNHNS and CDR2 SASEGT. The DNA for the CDR3 is TGTGCCAGCAGTCCGGACAGGGACACCGGGGAGCTGTTTTTT. Its translation: CASSPDRDTGELFF.

This clonotype was counted at least ten times. For the CDR3, the DNA is TGCAGTGCTAGAGATCTACTAGCGGGAGGGGGCTACTACAATGAGCAGTTCTTC. Translation: CSARDLLAGGGYYNEQFF. The rearrangement links TRBV20-1 to TRBJ2-1; 13 positions match TRBD2. This CDR3 has 18 amino acids. Germline V gives CDR1 DFQATT, CDR2 SNEGSKA (reference sequence). V lost 0 bases and J lost 3; bases outside the gene matches: 8.

This clonotype was counted only a few times. J is TRBJ1-2 and V is TRBV20-1; possible D gene TRBD1, 5 bases. The germline gives CDR1 DFQATT, CDR2 SNEGSKA (reference sequence). There are 12 residues in the CDR3. Trimming removed 7 bases from V and 4 bases from J, with 13 bases in between. The CDR3 DNA is TGCAGTGTCCTCGGCGGGGGCTATGGCTACACCTTC. Its translation is CSVLGGGYGYTF.

This clonotype was observed at least ten times. V is TRBV6-2 or TRBV6-3 and J is TRBJ1-1; TRBD1 might be the D (5 bases). This CDR3 region has 14 residues. Germline CDR1 and CDR2: MNHEY and SVGEGT. V gave up 8 bases and J gave up 5 bases, with 18 bases separating them. This chain's CDR3 is CASSWGLEGTEAFF. The CDR3 DNA sequence: TGTGCCAGCTCTTGGGGACTCGAGGGTACTGAAGCTTTCTTT.

This clonotype was counted ten times or more. This chain connects TRBV20-1 to TRBJ2-1; unclear D gene. CDR3 length: 12 residues. V was clipped by 5 bases and J by 4 bases, with 9 bases between them. Germline V gives CDR1 DFQATT, CDR2 SNEGSKA (reference sequence). The CDR3 region is CSAPRAYNEQFF. CDR3 in DNA: TGCAGTGCTCCCCGGGCATACAATGAGCAGTTCTTC.

This clonotype showed up many times. V usage is TRBV5-1 and J usage is TRBJ1-4; weak D call: TRBD1 (5 bases). The CDR3 loop spans 13 amino acids. Per germline, CDR1 SGHRS and CDR2 YFSETQ. Deletions cut 5 bases from V and 8 bases from J, with 13 bases between. Here the CDR3 reads CASRRDLEEKLFF. CDR3 nucleotides: TGCGCCAGCAGACGGGACCTGGAGGAAAAACTGTTTTTT.

This clonotype was seen repeatedly, ten times or more. The chain carries TRBV20-1 and TRBJ2-1, with 8 bases fitting TRBD2. V lost 3 bases and J lost 2; bases outside the gene matches: 0. From germline, CDR1 is DFQATT and CDR2 SNEGSKA (reference sequence). The CDR3 length is 13 residues. The chain's CDR3 is CSASGRAYNEQFF. The CDR3 region has the DNA TGCAGTGCTAGCGGGAGGGCCTACAATGAGCAGTTCTTC.

This clonotype has at least ten counts. The V and J genes are TRBV7-8 and TRBJ2-7; D is undetermined. Germline V CDR1 and CDR2: SGHVS, FQNEAQ. Trimming removed 3 bases at V and 6 bases at J, with 18 bases between. The CDR3 consists of 15 residues. This CDR3 reads CASSFCKWPPCEQYF. The CDR3 DNA reads as TGTGCCAGCAGCTTCTGTAAGTGGCCTCCCTGCGAGCAGTACTTC.

This clonotype was recorded many times. The V and J genes are TRBV11-2 and TRBJ2-3; 7 nucleotides align to TRBD2. This CDR3 is 17 amino acids long. Germline trimming cut 1 base from V and 2 bases from J; bases unmatched to any gene: 9. Germline assignment: CDR1 SGHAT and CDR2 FQNNGV. The CDR3: CASSLGGAGALTDTQYF. CDR3 in DNA: TGTGCCAGCAGCTTAGGCGGGGCGGGAGCCCTCACAGATACGCAGTATTTT.

Notes on this clonotype: This clone may be a read error of a much larger clone one base away. This sequence joins TRBV5-1 and TRBJ2-7, with 7 bases matching TRBD1. The CDR3 runs to 15 residues. In germline, CDR1 is SGHRS, CDR2 YFSETQ. The trim removed 7 bases at V and 3 bases at J, leaving 13 bases unmatched. The DNA of the CDR3 is TGCGCCAGCGGATTTGGACAGGAAGGGGGCTACGAGCAGTACTTC. Translated: CASGFGQEGGYEQYF.

V usage is TRBV30 and J usage is TRBJ2-7, with TRBD1 matching over 9 bases. CDR3 length: 14 residues. From germline, CDR1 is GTSNPN and CDR2 SVGIG (reference sequence). Trimming removed 3 bases from V and 2 bases from J; junction bases left unmatched: 5. CDR3 sequence reads: CAWSPDRGPYEQYF. CDR3 DNA sequence: TGTGCCTGGAGCCCGGACAGGGGTCCCTACGAGCAGTACTTC.

This clonotype was picked up many times. The rearrangement joins TRBV27 to TRBJ1-2; tentatively, D is TRBD1 (6 bases). The CDR3 has 14 amino acids. The V gene lost 3 bases and the J gene lost 5 bases, with 13 bases spanning the gap. Germline V gene lookup returns CDR1 MNHEY and CDR2 SMNVEV (reference sequence). The CDR3 nucleotides are TGTGCCAGCAGTTTCGACAGGAATTCTTATGGCTACACCTTC. Translating gives CASSFDRNSYGYTF.

This clonotype was detected only a few times. The gene calls are TRBV28 and TRBJ2-3; the D gene is possibly TRBD2 (6 bases). V lost 3 bases, J lost 11 bases, and 15 bases lay in between. The CDR3 runs 13 residues. Germline CDR1 MDHEN, CDR2 SYDVKM. The CDR3 nucleotides read TGTGCCAGCAGTTTGTCTCGGAGGGCGGGGCAGTATTTT. It is translated as CASSLSRRAGQYF.

This clonotype was found many times. The gene calls are TRBV20-1 and TRBJ2-1; TRBD2 matches at 10 bases. CDR1 DFQATT and CDR2 SNEGSKA come from the germline V gene (reference sequence). The CDR3 consists of 14 residues. Trimming removed 7 bases from V and 9 bases from J; junction bases left unmatched: 12. Here the CDR3 DNA reads TGCAGTGGACGTCTAGCGGGAGCCTCGGCTGAGCAGTTCTTC. Translation gives CSGRLAGASAEQFF.